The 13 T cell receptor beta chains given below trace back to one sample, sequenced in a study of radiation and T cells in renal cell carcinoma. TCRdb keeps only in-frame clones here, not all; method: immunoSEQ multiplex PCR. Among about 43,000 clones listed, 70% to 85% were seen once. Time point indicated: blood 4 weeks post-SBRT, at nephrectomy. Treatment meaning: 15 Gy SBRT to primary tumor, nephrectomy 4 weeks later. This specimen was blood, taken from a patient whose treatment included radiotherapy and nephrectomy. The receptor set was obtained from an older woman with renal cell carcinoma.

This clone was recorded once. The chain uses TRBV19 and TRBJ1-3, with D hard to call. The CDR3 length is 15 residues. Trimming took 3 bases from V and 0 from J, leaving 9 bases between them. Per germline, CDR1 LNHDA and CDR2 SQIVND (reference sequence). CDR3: CASSIRQSSGNTIYF. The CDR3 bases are TGTGCCAGTAGTATCCGGCAGAGCTCTGGAAACACCATATATTTT.

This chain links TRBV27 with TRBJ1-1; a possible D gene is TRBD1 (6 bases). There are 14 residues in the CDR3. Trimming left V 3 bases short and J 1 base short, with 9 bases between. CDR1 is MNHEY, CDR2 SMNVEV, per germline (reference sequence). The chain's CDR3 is CASSFMGQNTEAFF. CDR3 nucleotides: TGTGCCAGCAGTTTTATGGGACAGAACACTGAAGCTTTCTTT.

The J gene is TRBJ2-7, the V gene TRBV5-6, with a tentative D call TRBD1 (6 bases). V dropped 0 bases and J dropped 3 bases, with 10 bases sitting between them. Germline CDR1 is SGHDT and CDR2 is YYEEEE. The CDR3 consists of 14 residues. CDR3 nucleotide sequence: TGTGCCAGCAGCTTGGGACAGGCCTACTACGAGCAGTACTTC. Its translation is CASSLGQAYYEQYF.

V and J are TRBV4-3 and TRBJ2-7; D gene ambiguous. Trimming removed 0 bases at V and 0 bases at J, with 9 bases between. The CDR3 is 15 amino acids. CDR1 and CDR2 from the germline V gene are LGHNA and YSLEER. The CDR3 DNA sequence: TGCGCCAGCAGCCAAGATGCATATTTCTCCTACGAGCAGTACTTC. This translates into CASSQDAYFSYEQYF.

The CDR3 sequence: CASSRTDRGAFEAFF. Written as DNA, the CDR3 is TGTGCCAGCAGCCGAACCGACAGGGGCGCTTTTGAAGCTTTCTTT. This sequence joins TRBV4-2 and TRBJ1-1; 8 bases agree with TRBD1. Trimming at V came to 4 bases and at J to 7 bases, leaving 11 bases not matched to a gene. The CDR3 runs 15 residues. Germline CDR1 reads LGHNA; CDR2 reads YNFKEQ.

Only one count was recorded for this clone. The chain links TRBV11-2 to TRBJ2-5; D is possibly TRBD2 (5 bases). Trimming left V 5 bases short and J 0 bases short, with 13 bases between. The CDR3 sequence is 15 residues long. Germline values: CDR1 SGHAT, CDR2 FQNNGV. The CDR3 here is CASSLTTGYQETQYF. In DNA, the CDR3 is TGTGCCAGCAGCCTAACCACGGGATACCAAGAGACCCAGTACTTC.

CDR3 protein: CASQLAGGGELFF. DNA of the CDR3: TGTGCCAGCCAGCTAGCGGGGGGCGGGGAGCTGTTTTTT. This sequence joins TRBV6-1 and TRBJ2-2; 11 bases fit TRBD2. V was clipped by 8 bases and J by 7 bases; unmatched bases: 3. The germline V gene has CDR1 MNHNS and CDR2 SASEGT. This CDR3 has 13 residues.

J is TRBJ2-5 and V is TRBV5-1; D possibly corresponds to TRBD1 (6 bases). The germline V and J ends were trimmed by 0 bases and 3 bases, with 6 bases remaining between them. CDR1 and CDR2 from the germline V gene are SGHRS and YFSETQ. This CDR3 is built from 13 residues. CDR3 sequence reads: CASSLEGEETQYF. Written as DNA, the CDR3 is TGCGCCAGCAGCTTGGAGGGGGAAGAGACCCAGTACTTC.

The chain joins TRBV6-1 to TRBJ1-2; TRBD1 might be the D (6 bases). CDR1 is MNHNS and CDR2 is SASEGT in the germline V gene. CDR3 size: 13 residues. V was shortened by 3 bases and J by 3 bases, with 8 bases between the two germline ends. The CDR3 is CASSDQGYYGYTF. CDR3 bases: TGTGCCAGCAGTGACCAGGGGTACTATGGCTACACCTTC.

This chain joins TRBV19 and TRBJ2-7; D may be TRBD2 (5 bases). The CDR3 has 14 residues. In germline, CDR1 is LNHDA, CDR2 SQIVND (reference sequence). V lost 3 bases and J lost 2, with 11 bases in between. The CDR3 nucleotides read TGTGCCAGTAGTATGATGCCCGGGACCTACGAGCAGTACTTC. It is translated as CASSMMPGTYEQYF.

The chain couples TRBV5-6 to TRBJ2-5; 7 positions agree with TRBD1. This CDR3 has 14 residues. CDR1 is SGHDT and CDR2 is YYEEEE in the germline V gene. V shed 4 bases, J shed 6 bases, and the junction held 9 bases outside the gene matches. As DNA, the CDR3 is TGTGCCAGCAGCCTAGACAGGGTTTTCAAGACCCAGTACTTC. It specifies CASSLDRVFKTQYF.

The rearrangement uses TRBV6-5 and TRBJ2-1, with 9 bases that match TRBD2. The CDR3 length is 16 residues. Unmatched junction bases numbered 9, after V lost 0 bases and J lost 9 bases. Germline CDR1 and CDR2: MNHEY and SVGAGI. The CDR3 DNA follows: TGTGCCAGCAGTTACTCGAGGATAGCGGGGGTGGCTGAGCAGTTCTTC. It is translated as CASSYSRIAGVAEQFF.

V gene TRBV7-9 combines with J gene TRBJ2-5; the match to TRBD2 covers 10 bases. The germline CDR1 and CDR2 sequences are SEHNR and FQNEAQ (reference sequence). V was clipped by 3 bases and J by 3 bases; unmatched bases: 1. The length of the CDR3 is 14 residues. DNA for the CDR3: TGTGCCAGCAGCTTCACTAGCGGGGAAGAGACCCAGTACTTC. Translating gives CASSFTSGEETQYF. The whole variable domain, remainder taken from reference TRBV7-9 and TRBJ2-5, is DTGVSQNPRHKITKRGQNVTFRCDPISEHNRLYWYRQTLGQGPEFLTYFQNEAQLEKSRLLSDRFSAERPKGSFSTLEIQRTEQGDSAMYLCASSFTSGEETQYFGPGTRLLVL.